This TCR beta chain is from a study of vaccination and CD4 T cells after COVID-19. Study overall: Overlapping spike peptides from SARS-CoV-2, HCoV-NL63, HCoV-OC43 and HCoV-229E served to stimulate the cells.

Note on this clonotype: Its antigen is not known.

The treatment: approximately 10-day PBMC culture with coronavirus spike peptide pools or control peptides (ViraFEST assay). With peptide pools, ViraFEST first expanded antigen-specific T cells and afterwards sequenced their TCRs. The CDR3 contains 14 residues. Looked up from germline, CDR1 is DFQATT and CDR2 is SNEGSKA (reference sequence). The J segment lost 0 bases and the V segment lost 4 bases, leaving 3 bases of the junction unmatched. Sequencing of the DNA from cultured CD4+ T cells was carried out with the Oncomine TCR Beta short-read assay. TCRdb re-derived calls from the PCR reads in MiXCR, one entry per CDR3 protein. This table has around 18,000 distinct CDR3 sequences, around 75% appearing once.

The source material was CD4+ T cells from blood, cultured in vitro. The sequence was collected from a human donor who had recovered from COVID-19. The rearrangement uses TRBV20-1 and TRBJ1-2, with TRBD1 identical over 9 bases. CDR3 protein: CSATYRGPNYGYTF. The CDR3 DNA follows: TGCAGTGCTACCTACAGGGGGCCTAACTATGGCTACACCTTC.